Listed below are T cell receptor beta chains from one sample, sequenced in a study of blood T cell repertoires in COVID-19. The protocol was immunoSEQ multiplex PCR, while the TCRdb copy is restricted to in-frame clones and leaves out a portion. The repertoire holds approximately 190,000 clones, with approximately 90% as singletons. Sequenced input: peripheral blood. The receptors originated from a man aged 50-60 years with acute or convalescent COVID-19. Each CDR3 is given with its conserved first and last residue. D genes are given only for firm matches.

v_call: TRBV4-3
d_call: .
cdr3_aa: CASSQMPSDHSGANVLTF

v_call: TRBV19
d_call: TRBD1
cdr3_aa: CASSISPGGETQYF

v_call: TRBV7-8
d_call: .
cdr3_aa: CASSPRPGWESTNTGELFF

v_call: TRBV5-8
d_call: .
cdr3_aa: CASSHPKNTRDMRSDEQFF

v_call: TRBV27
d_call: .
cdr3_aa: CASSLSRGAGDGYTF

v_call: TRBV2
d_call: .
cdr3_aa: CASSERAGNTEAFF

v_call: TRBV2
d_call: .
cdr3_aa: CASSTGIYEQYF

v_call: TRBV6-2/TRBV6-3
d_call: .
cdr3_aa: CASNPRPRSNEQFF

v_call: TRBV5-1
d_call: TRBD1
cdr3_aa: CASNRGDGYTF

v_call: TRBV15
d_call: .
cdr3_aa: CATSRGQGTTEAFF

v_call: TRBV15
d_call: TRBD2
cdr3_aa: CATSLGGGLEETQYF

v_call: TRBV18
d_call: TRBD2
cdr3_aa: CASSQTSGGSQETQYF

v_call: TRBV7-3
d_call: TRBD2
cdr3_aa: CASSLTAGGPGEQFF

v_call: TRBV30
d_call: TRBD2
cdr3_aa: CAWRFGSGFRAYEQYF

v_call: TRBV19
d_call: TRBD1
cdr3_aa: CASSSRRTGGRWTEAFF

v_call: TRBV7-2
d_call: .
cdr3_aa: CASSLFLLTDTQYF

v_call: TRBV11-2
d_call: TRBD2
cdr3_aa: CASRLGGGYEQYF

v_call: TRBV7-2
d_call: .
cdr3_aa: CASSSSLEVWTGELFF

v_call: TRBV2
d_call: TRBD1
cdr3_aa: CASSTYRDREGEDQPQHF

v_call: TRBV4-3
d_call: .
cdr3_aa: CASSQGPGRTGELFF

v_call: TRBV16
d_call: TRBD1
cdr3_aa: CASSQSGQGPQPQHF

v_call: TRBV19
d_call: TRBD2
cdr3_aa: CASSIGLAGGTDTQYF

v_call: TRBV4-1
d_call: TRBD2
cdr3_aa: CASSHLTSGRVDTQYF

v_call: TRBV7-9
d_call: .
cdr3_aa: CASSIQVGTEAFF

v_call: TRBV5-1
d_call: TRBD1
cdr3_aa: CASSPGNTGVSYGYTF

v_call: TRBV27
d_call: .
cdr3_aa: CASSSSETKNIQYF

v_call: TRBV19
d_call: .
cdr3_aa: CASSIFEGEAFF

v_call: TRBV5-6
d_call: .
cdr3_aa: CASSLARTANTEAFF

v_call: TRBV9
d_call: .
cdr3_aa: CASSSTNYGYTF

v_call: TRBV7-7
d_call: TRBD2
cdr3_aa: CASSPRRTSDEQFF

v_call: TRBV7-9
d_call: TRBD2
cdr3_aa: CASSLAGGGPQETQYF

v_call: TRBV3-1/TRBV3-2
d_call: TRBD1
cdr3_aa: CASSRTGTGASPLHF